This T cell receptor (beta chain) is from a study of blood T cell repertoires in COVID-19. The germline V and J ends were trimmed by 5 bases and 8 bases, with 21 bases remaining between them. CDR1 and CDR2 (germline): LNHDA, SQIVND (reference sequence). The CDR3 has 15 amino acids. Clones were read by immunoSEQ multiplex PCR, and TCRdb kept only the in-frame ones, dropping some. The data show about 250,000 clones, about 89% seen once. The chain employs TRBV19 and TRBJ1-2; the D is unclear. Sequencing was carried out using peripheral blood. The sequence was obtained from a woman in her sixties or seventies who had recovered from COVID-19. This chain's CDR3 is CASSVAPENSRGYTF. The CDR3 DNA sequence: TGTGCCAGTAGTGTAGCCCCTGAGAACAGTCGGGGCTACACCTTC.